One T cell receptor (beta chain) is described in this entry. Its matching antigen is unknown. The PCR employed 60 Vbeta primers together with 13 Jbeta primers. The data were produced by immunoSEQ multiplex PCR, yet TCRdb's version contains in-frame clones alone and is incomplete. The data contain 210,000 or so clones, around 79% of them singletons. The data stem from a study of cytomegalovirus exposure and HLA in healthy donors. Study outcomes and limitations: The majority of CMV-associated TCR beta chains were reported as apparently HLA-restricted in a later analysis.

The germline V gene encodes CDR1 KGHSH and CDR2 LQKENI. J lost 3 bases, V lost 3 bases, and 6 bases had no gene match. This CDR3 spans 16 amino acids. This receptor was taken from a girl aged 2 to 9 in good health and CMV-seronegative. The chain joins TRBV18 to TRBJ2-7; 12 bases are shared with TRBD2. The sequenced material came from PBMCs. Here the CDR3 DNA reads TGTGCCAGCTCACCGCCCGGACTAGCGGGACACTACGAGCAGTACTTC. Protein: CASSPPGLAGHYEQYF.